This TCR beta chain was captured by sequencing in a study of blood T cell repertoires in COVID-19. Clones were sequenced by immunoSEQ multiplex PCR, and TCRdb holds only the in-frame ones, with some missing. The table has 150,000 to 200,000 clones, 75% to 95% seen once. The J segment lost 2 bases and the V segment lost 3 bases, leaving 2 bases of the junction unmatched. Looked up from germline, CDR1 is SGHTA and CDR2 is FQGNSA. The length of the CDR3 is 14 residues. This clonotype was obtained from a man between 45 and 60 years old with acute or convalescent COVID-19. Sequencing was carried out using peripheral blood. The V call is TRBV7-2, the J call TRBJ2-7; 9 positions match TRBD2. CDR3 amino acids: CASSFSSGTYEQYF. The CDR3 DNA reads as TGTGCCAGCAGCTTTTCTAGCGGGACCTACGAGCAGTACTTC.